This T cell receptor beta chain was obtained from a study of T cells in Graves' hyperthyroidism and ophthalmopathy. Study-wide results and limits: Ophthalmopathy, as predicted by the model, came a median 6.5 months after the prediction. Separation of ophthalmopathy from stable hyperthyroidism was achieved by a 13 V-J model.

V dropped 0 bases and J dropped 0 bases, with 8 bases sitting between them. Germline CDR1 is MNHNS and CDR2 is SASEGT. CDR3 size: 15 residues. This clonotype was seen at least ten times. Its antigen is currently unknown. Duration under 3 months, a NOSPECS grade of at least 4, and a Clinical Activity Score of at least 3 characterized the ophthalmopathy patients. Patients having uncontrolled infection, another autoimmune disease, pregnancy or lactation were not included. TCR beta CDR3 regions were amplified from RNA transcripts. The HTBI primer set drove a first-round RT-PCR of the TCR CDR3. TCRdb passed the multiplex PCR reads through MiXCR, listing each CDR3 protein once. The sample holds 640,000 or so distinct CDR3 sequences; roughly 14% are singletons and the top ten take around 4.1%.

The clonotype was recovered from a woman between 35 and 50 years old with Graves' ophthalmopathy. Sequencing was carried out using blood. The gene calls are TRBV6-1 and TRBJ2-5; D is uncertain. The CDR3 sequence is CASSEADLDQETQYF. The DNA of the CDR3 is TGTGCCAGCAGTGAAGCGGACCTGGACCAAGAGACCCAGTACTTC.